This T cell receptor (beta chain) was recovered during a study of blood T cell repertoires in COVID-19. Study-level background: COVID-19 samples, acute and convalescent, were from the United States, Italy and Spain. PBMCs, B-cell-depleted T cells, or T cells provided the cDNA or gDNA that made up the material.

The assay was immunoSEQ multiplex PCR, and TCRdb's table has in-frame clones only and misses some. The table has 300,000 to 450,000 clones, 85% seen once; the top ten hold roughly 3.7%. The receptor was derived from a woman younger than 35 with acute or convalescent COVID-19. Sequenced sample: peripheral blood.

This chain's CDR3 is CASSGAAYRVEDGNQPQHF. The CDR3 coding sequence is TGCGCCAGCAGTGGGGCCGCTTACAGGGTAGAGGATGGCAATCAGCCCCAGCATTTT. The chain couples TRBV5-1 to TRBJ1-5; D is possibly TRBD1 (6 bases). Germline CDR1 reads SGHRS; CDR2 reads YFSETQ. V was cut by 5 bases and J by 2 bases, with 26 bases left in between. The CDR3 runs 19 residues.